A single sample gave rise to the 16 T cell receptor beta chains below, sequenced in a study of T cell responses to AZD1222 COVID-19 vaccine. Clones were read by immunoSEQ multiplex PCR, and TCRdb kept only the in-frame ones, dropping some. The table lists 72,000 or so clones, 89% of them singletons. The starting material was peripheral blood, obtained 28 days after the second AZD1222 dose. The receptors derive from an adult who received the AZD1222 COVID-19 vaccine.

This clone was recorded once. This sequence joins TRBV11-2 and TRBJ1-1; the D is unclear. The germline V and J ends were trimmed by 1 base and 11 bases, with 11 bases remaining between them. The CDR3 is 12 residues long. Germline-derived CDR1 and CDR2 are SGHAT and FQNNGV. CDR3 sequence (DNA): TGTGCCAGCAGCTTAGTGGTAGGTTTCGCTTTCTTT. Protein product: CASSLVVGFAFF.

This chain joins TRBV6-5 and TRBJ1-4; TRBD1 matches 7 bases. CDR1 and CDR2 from the germline V gene are MNHEY and SVGAGI. V shed 6 bases, J shed 8 bases, and the junction held 3 bases outside the gene matches. This CDR3 has 12 residues. Written as DNA, the CDR3 is TGTGCCAGCAGCAGAGGGGGCGAAAAACTGTTTTTT. Its protein product is CASSRGGEKLFF.

The chain recombines TRBV5-6 with TRBJ1-2; 7 nucleotides align to TRBD1. Trimming took 0 bases from V and 4 from J; bases not matched to a gene: 3. This CDR3 contains 14 residues. Germline-derived CDR1 and CDR2 are SGHDT and YYEEEE. The CDR3 region is CASSLGGQPYGYTF. CDR3 DNA: TGTGCCAGCAGCTTGGGGGGACAGCCCTATGGCTACACCTTC.

The chain has TRBV27 and TRBJ2-3; D is unclear. The CDR3 is 13 residues long. Germline V gives CDR1 MNHEY, CDR2 SMNVEV (reference sequence). V was cut by 5 bases and J by 3 bases, with 9 bases left in between. CDR3 region: CASSNTFTDTQYF. In DNA form, the CDR3 reads TGTGCCAGCAGTAACACCTTTACAGATACGCAGTATTTT.

The V call is TRBV7-2, the J call TRBJ2-7; D is unclear. This CDR3 spans 14 amino acids. In germline, CDR1 is SGHTA, CDR2 FQGNSA. Trimming cost V 1 base and J 0 bases, with 7 bases left between them. In DNA form, the CDR3 reads TGTGCCAGCAGCTTAGATACATTCTCCTACGAGCAGTACTTC. Residues: CASSLDTFSYEQYF.

Here the CDR3 reads CASSFRGNNEQFF. The CDR3 nucleotides read TGTGCCAGCAGCTTTAGGGGGAACAATGAGCAGTTCTTC. V and J are TRBV7-3 and TRBJ2-1; D may be TRBD1 (6 bases). V dropped 3 bases and J dropped 5 bases, with 8 bases sitting between them. Germline values: CDR1 SGHTA, CDR2 FQGTGA. The CDR3 consists of 13 residues. The full variable domain, in which reference TRBV7-3 and TRBJ2-1 provide the parts outside the CDR3, is GAGVSQTPSNKVTEKGKYVELRCDPISGHTALYWYRQSLGQGPEFLIYFQGTGAADDSGLPNDRFFAVRPEGSVSTLKIQRTERGDSAVYLCASSFRGNNEQFFGPGTRLTVL.

The chain couples TRBV4-3 to TRBJ2-7; TRBD2 aligns across 11 bases. V lost 4 bases to trimming and J lost 2 bases; unmatched junction nucleotides: 10. Germline V gene sequence: CDR1 LGHNA, CDR2 YSLEER. The CDR3 spans 17 residues. CDR3 coding DNA: TGCGCCAGCAGCCCCCTTTTGGGGACTAGCGGAACCTACGAGCAGTACTTC. Residues: CASSPLLGTSGTYEQYF.

J is TRBJ1-3 and V is TRBV11-2; the D gene is possibly TRBD1 (5 bases). CDR1 SGHAT and CDR2 FQNNGV come from the germline V gene. Between the trimmed V and J ends, which lost 5 bases and 0 bases, there was a span of 14 bases. The CDR3 covers 16 residues. The CDR3 here is CASSTGGRGSGNTIYF. The CDR3 region has the DNA TGTGCCAGCAGCACCGGGGGGAGAGGCTCTGGAAACACCATATATTTT.

This chain connects TRBV3-1 (or the pseudogene TRBV3-2) to TRBJ2-3; 11 bases are a match to TRBD2. The V and J ends lost 10 bases and 2 bases, in that order; junction bases with no gene match: 5. This CDR3 spans 14 amino acids. Germline-derived CDR1 and CDR2 are LGHDT and YNNKEL (reference sequence). CDR3 amino acids: CATSTSGNTDTQYF. The CDR3 region has the DNA TGTGCCACTTCGACTAGCGGGAACACAGATACGCAGTATTTT.

The chain combines TRBV6-5 with TRBJ2-3, with TRBD1 matching over 10 bases. The length of the CDR3 is 15 residues. The germline gives CDR1 MNHEY, CDR2 SVGAGI. V lost 6 bases to trimming and J lost 4 bases; unmatched junction nucleotides: 7. CDR3 nucleotide sequence: TGTGCCAGCAGAGGGACAGGGGAACGGGCAGATACGCAGTATTTT. Translating gives CASRGTGERADTQYF.

The genes are TRBV7-9 and TRBJ2-3; 7 nucleotides match TRBD2. The CDR3 extends over 15 amino acids. Germline V gene sequence: CDR1 SEHNR, CDR2 FQNEAQ (reference sequence). J gave up 2 bases and V 5 bases, and 7 bases lay outside the gene matches. In DNA, the CDR3 is TGTGCCAGCAGCCAAAGGCTAGCGGACACAGATACGCAGTATTTT. Translation gives CASSQRLADTDTQYF.

This chain links TRBV6-5 with TRBJ2-1; D might be TRBD1 (6 bases). The CDR3 has 14 amino acids. CDR1 is MNHEY, CDR2 SVGAGI, per germline. V was shortened by 5 bases and J by 8 bases, with 16 bases between the two germline ends. CDR3 in amino acids: CASSRLNRVHEQFF. The CDR3 coding sequence is TGTGCCAGCAGTAGGCTGAACAGGGTCCATGAGCAGTTCTTC.

This chain links TRBV29-1 with TRBJ2-1, with TRBD2 matching over 7 bases. Germline assignment: CDR1 SQVTM and CDR2 ANQGSEA. The CDR3 extends over 15 amino acids. The J segment lost 3 bases and the V segment lost 7 bases, leaving 12 bases of the junction unmatched. The CDR3 spells CSACLLADIYNEQFF. CDR3 DNA: TGCAGCGCCTGCCTGCTAGCGGATATCTACAATGAGCAGTTCTTC.

J is TRBJ2-3 and V is TRBV15; D possibly corresponds to TRBD1 (6 bases). The germline CDR1 and CDR2 sequences are LNHNV and YYDKDF (reference sequence). This CDR3 has 14 residues. V was cut by 1 base and J by 1 base, with 6 bases left in between. The CDR3 DNA reads TGTGCCACCAGCAGAGGACAGGGCACAGATACGCAGTATTTT. Residues: CATSRGQGTDTQYF. The full variable domain, completed using reference TRBV15 and TRBJ2-3, is DAMVIQNPRYQVTQFGKPVTLSCSQTLNHNVMYWYQQKSSQAPKLLFHYYDKDFNNEADTPDNFQSRRPNTSFCFLDIRSPGLGDTAMYLCATSRGQGTDTQYFGPGTRLTVL.

V usage is TRBV7-9 and J usage is TRBJ2-3; D ambiguous. Germline assignment: CDR1 SEHNR and CDR2 FQNEAQ (reference sequence). Trimming pared 1 base from V and 2 bases from J, leaving 10 bases between. The CDR3 loop spans 15 amino acids. CDR3 in amino acids: CASSLDSPHTDTQYF. Here the CDR3 DNA reads TGTGCCAGCAGCTTAGACTCTCCCCACACAGATACGCAGTATTTT.

The genes are TRBV12-3 or TRBV12-4 and TRBJ1-6, with D perhaps matching TRBD1 (5 bases). The V gene lost 4 bases and the J gene lost 10 bases, with 8 bases spanning the gap. The CDR3 length is 12 residues. CDR3 coding DNA: TGTGCCAGCAGTTGGGAGGGGTCACCCCTCCACTTT. It encodes CASSWEGSPLHF.